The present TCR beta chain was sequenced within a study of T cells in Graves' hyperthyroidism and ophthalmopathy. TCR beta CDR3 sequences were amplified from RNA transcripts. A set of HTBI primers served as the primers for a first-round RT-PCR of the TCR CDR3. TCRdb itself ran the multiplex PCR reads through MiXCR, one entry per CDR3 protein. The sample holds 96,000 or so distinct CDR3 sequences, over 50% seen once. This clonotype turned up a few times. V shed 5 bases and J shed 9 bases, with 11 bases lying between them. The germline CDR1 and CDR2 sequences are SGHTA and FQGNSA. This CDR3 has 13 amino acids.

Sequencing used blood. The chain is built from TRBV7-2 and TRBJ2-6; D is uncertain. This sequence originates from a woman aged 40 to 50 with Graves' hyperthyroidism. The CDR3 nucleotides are TGTGCCAGCAGCCCCGGGCCCAACAACGTCCTGACTTTC. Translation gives CASSPGPNNVLTF.